The rows below give T cell receptor beta chains drawn from one sample of a study of CXCR3-negative and CXCR3-positive naive CD8 T cells. From its re-call of the 5' RACE reads, TCRdb lists each CDR3 protein once, without DNA. The sample shows roughly 8,100 distinct CDR3 sequences, and under 1.5% sits with its ten largest clones. Sequenced: naive CXCR3+ CD8+ T cells from blood. The receptor set was obtained from a human donor in good health. Some clones in this sample may be carry-over from other donors' samples. CDR3s include the opening cysteine and the closing phenylalanine or tryptophan. The size field is filled for only some rows; it gives once, few, many or a size class.

cdr3_aa,clone_size,j_call,v_call
CASSKDREPQETQYF,-,TRBJ2-5,TRBV3-1
CSADAGTLNTGELFF,-,TRBJ2-2,TRBV29-1
CASSKDRATDQPQHF,-,TRBJ1-5,TRBV21-1
CASTDPNSYEQYF,-,TRBJ2-7,TRBV12-3/TRBV12-4
CASSEDRATGELFF,-,TRBJ2-2,TRBV25-1
CASSLNEKPTGELFF,-,TRBJ2-2,TRBV7-7
CASSFAGGTYNEQFF,medium-sized,TRBJ2-1,TRBV7-3
CASSPQTSGGYNEQFF,-,TRBJ2-1,TRBV11-3
CASSLLQGNEQYF,medium-sized,TRBJ2-7,TRBV7-9
CASSLGVDEQFF,medium-sized,TRBJ2-1,TRBV6-6
CASSYAGPSYEQYF,medium-sized,TRBJ2-7,TRBV6-5
CASSRGLPNYGYTF,-,TRBJ1-2,TRBV23-1
CASSELPDTQYF,-,TRBJ2-3,TRBV2
CATSSRGGRSYEQYF,-,TRBJ2-7,TRBV15
CASLAGMASDPLSSYNEQFF,medium-sized,TRBJ2-1,TRBV14
CASSHGPGGGTEAFF,medium-sized,TRBJ1-1,TRBV3-1
CASSSGQGQETQYF,-,TRBJ2-5,TRBV5-4
CASRPHPGPDGYTF,-,TRBJ1-2,TRBV12-3/TRBV12-4
CASSSWRATSYEQYF,-,TRBJ2-7,TRBV7-8
CASSQGVRVYQETQYF,medium-sized,TRBJ2-5,TRBV14
CASSSARGWVEQFF,-,TRBJ2-1,TRBV2
CASSQDGTDSYF,medium-sized,TRBJ2-4,TRBV4-1
CASLMGPAGADTQYF,medium-sized,TRBJ2-3,TRBV2
CASSQDPPAGGQETQYF,-,TRBJ2-5,TRBV4-1
CASSQDSVWTGELFF,-,TRBJ2-2,TRBV7-8